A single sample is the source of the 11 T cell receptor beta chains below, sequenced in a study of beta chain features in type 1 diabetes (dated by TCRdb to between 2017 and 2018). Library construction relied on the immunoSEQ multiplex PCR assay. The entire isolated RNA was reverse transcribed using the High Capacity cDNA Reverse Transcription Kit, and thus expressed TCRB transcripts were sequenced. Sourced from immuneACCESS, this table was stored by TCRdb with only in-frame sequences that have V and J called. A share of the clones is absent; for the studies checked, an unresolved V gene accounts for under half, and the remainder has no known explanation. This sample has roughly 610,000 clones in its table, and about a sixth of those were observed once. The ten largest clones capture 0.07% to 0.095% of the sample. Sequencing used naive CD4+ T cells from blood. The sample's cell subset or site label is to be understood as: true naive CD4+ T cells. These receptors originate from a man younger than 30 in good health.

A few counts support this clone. The CDR3 coding sequence is TGTGCCAGCTGTAGGAGCACATTGAACACTGAAGCTTTCTTT. Translation: CASCRSTLNTEAFF. The chain recombines TRBV6-1 with TRBJ1-1; D uncertain. V gave up 8 bases and J gave up 0 bases, with 13 bases separating them. Germline CDR1 reads MNHNS; CDR2 reads SASEGT. The CDR3 contains 14 residues.

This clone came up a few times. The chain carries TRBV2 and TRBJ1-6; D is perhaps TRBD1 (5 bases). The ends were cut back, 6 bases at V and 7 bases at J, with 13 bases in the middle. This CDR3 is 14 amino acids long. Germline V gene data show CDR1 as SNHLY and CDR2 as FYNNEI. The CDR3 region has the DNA TGTGCCAGCAGCGGGACGTCGTGGAATTCACCCCTCCACTTT. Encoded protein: CASSGTSWNSPLHF.

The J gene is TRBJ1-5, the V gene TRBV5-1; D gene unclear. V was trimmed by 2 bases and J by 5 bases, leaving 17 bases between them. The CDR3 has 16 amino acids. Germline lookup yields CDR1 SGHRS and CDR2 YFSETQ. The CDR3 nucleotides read TGCGCCAGCAGCTTATTAACTAGGAGGCCCGATCAGCCCCAGCATTTT. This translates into CASSLLTRRPDQPQHF.

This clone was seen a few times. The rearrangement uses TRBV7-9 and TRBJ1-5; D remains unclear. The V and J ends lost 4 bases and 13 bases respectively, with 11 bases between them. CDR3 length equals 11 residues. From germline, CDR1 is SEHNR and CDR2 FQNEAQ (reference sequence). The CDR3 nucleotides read TGTGCCAGCAGCTCTACCCGAGTGCAGCATTTT. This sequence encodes CASSSTRVQHF.

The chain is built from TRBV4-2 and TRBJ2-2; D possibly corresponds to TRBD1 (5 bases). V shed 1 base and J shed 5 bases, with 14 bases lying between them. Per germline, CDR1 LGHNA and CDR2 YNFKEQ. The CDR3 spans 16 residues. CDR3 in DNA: TGTGCCAGCAGCCAAGGATTGGGGCCAAGAACCGGGGAGCTGTTTTTT. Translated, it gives CASSQGLGPRTGELFF.

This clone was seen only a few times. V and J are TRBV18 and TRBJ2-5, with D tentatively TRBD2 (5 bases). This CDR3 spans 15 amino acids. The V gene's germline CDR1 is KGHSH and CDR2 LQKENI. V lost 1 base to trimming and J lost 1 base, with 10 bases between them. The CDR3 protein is CASSPQDYLQETQYF. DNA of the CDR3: TGTGCCAGCTCACCACAAGACTACCTCCAAGAGACCCAGTACTTC.

The CDR3 bases are TGTGCCAGCAGCGTAGCGGACAGGGCTTCGGAGACCCAGTACTTC. Protein product: CASSVADRASETQYF. The V call is TRBV9, the J call TRBJ2-5; 8 nucleotides match TRBD1. J gave up 5 bases and V 0 bases, and 6 bases lay outside the gene matches. CDR3 length: 15 residues. Germline V gene data show CDR1 as SGDLS and CDR2 as YYNGEE.

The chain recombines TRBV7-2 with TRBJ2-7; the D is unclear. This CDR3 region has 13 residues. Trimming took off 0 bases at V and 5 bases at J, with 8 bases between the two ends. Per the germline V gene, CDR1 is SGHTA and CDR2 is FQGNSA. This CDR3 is CASSLAARHEQYF. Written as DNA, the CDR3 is TGTGCCAGCAGCTTAGCGGCCAGGCACGAGCAGTACTTC.

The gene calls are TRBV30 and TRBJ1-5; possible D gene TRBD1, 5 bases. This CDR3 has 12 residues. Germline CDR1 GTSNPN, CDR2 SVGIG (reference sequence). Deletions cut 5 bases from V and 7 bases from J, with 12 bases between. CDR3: CAWSRVTQPQHF. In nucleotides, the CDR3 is TGTGCCTGGTCCAGGGTCACCCAGCCCCAGCATTTT.

In DNA, the CDR3 is TGTGCCCTCTCCCGGACAGGGCACACCGGGGAGCTGTTTTTT. The encoded protein is CALSRTGHTGELFF. The V call is TRBV10-3, the J call TRBJ2-2; 8 positions match TRBD1. V shed 11 bases, J shed 3 bases, and the junction held 8 bases outside the gene matches. Germline assignment: CDR1 ENHRY and CDR2 SYGVKD. There are 14 residues in the CDR3.

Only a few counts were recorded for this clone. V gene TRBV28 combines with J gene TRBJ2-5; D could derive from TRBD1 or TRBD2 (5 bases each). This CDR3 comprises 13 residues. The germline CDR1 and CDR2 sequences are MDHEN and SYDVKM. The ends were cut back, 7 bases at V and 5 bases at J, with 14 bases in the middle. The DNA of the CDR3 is TGTGCCAGCATCTCCGGGACGGCCGAGACCCAGTACTTC. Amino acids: CASISGTAETQYF.